The 27 T cell receptor beta chains given below trace back to one sample, sequenced in a study of T-cell memory formation after mild COVID-19. TCRdb analysed the 5' RACE reads with MiXCR anew, one entry per CDR3 protein. The sample lists fewer than 60,000 distinct CDR3 sequences, 9.5% to 15% occurring once. Sequenced input: PBMCs or a T cell subset sorted from them (not recorded which). The receptor source for this set is a man between 18 and 35 years old who had mild COVID-19 (a few samples of this study predate the infection). Cell type and time point are not known.

This clonotype was picked up many times. V usage is TRBV12-3 or TRBV12-4 and J usage is TRBJ2-5, with 12 bases aligning to TRBD2. Germline trimming cut 6 bases from V and 4 bases from J; bases unmatched to any gene: 12. The CDR3 sequence is 17 residues long. The CDR3 coding sequence is TGTGCCAGCAGCCCGACTAGCGGGGGCCCGGGGGTAGAGACCCAGTACTTC. Its protein product is CASSPTSGGPGVETQYF.

The sample holds one count of this clonotype. The chain uses TRBV7-2 and TRBJ2-7; the D is unclear. This CDR3 comprises 13 residues. V was trimmed by 4 bases and J by 4 bases, leaving 11 bases between them. Germline CDR1 SGHTA, CDR2 FQGNSA. This CDR3 is CASSSQDGYEQYV. Here the CDR3 DNA reads TGTGCCAGCAGCTCGCAGGACGGGTACGAGCAGTACGTC.

V and J are TRBV7-3 and TRBJ1-1; D is ambiguous. The CDR3 has 15 amino acids. V was cut by 2 bases and J by 0 bases, with 10 bases left in between. Germline CDR1 SGHTA, CDR2 FQGTGA. CDR3 protein: CASSLDSQMNTEAFF. As DNA, the CDR3 is TGTGCCAGCAGCTTAGATTCTCAGATGAACACTGAAGCTTTCTTT.

The chain is built from TRBV6-2 or TRBV6-3 and TRBJ1-5, with 7 bases matching TRBD1. The V and J ends lost 6 bases and 4 bases, in that order; junction bases with no gene match: 6. The CDR3 covers 14 residues. The V gene's germline CDR1 is MNHEY and CDR2 SVGEGT. The CDR3 sequence is CASRTGTENQPQHF. The CDR3 DNA reads as TGTGCCAGCAGGACCGGGACAGAAAATCAGCCCCAGCATTTT.

This clonotype came up a few times. This chain links TRBV5-1 with TRBJ2-3; D unresolved. Germline V gene data show CDR1 as SGHRS and CDR2 as YFSETQ. With 5 bases removed from V and 2 bases from J, the gap between germline ends came to 9 bases. The CDR3 has 13 amino acids. The CDR3 here is CASREINTDTQYF. The CDR3 DNA follows: TGCGCCAGCAGGGAGATTAACACAGATACGCAGTATTTT. Complete variable domain (other parts from reference TRBV5-1 and TRBJ2-3): KAGVTQTPRYLIKTRGQQVTLSCSPISGHRSVSWYQQTPGQGLQFLFEYFSETQRNKGNFPGRFSGRQFSNSRSEMNVSTLELGDSALYLCASREINTDTQYFGPGTRLTVL.

This clonotype was detected many times. The genes are TRBV7-2 and TRBJ2-3; D is perhaps TRBD2 (5 bases). CDR1 is SGHTA and CDR2 is FQGNSA in the germline V gene. Trimming cost V 4 bases and J 4 bases, with 18 bases left between them. This CDR3 is built from 16 residues. The CDR3 DNA is TGTGCCAGCAGCTCCGTGGTAGCGAGAGTCCCAGATACGCAGTATTTT. Translated: CASSSVVARVPDTQYF.

This clonotype was picked up a small number of times. The chain carries TRBV18 and TRBJ1-3; D is unclear. Germline V gene sequence: CDR1 KGHSH, CDR2 LQKENI. V was pared by 3 bases and J by 8 bases, with 8 bases between. The CDR3 contains 12 residues. CDR3 protein: CASSPLGDTIYF. The CDR3 DNA reads TGTGCCAGCTCACCCCTGGGCGACACCATATATTTT.

DNA of the CDR3: TGTGCCAGCAGCTTAGTAACAGGGGTGAGCACTGAAGCTTTCTTT. It codes for CASSLVTGVSTEAFF. The V gene is TRBV7-6, the J gene TRBJ1-1, with 7 bases lining up with TRBD1. Germline loops: CDR1 SGHVS, CDR2 FNYEAQ. The CDR3 contains 15 residues. J lost 4 bases, V lost 1 base, and 6 bases had no gene match. The full variable domain, rest sourced from reference TRBV7-6 and TRBJ1-1, is GAGVSQSPRYKVTKRGQDVALRCDPISGHVSLYWYRQALGQGPEFLTYFNYEAQQDKSGLPNDRFSAERPEGSISTLTIQRTEQRDSAMYRCASSLVTGVSTEAFFGQGTRLTVV.

The table lists this clonotype with many counts. This chain connects TRBV5-1 to TRBJ2-7; maybe TRBD1 (6 bases). V gave up 4 bases and J gave up 1 base, with 15 bases separating them. Germline loops: CDR1 SGHRS, CDR2 YFSETQ. The CDR3 sequence is 15 residues long. CDR3 in DNA: TGCGCCAGCAGCGGAACAGGGTTGAAGTCCTACGAGCAGTACTTC. It translates to CASSGTGLKSYEQYF.

The chain joins TRBV24-1 to TRBJ2-3, with 8 bases identical to TRBD2. Germline V gene lookup returns CDR1 KGHDR and CDR2 SFDVKD. V lost 1 base to trimming and J lost 4 bases; unmatched junction nucleotides: 3. The CDR3 covers 15 residues. This CDR3 reads CATSDFGGGSDTQYF. Written as DNA, the CDR3 is TGTGCCACCAGTGATTTCGGGGGGGGTTCAGATACGCAGTATTTT.

This clonotype was counted a few times. CDR3: CASYSERGQPQHF. The CDR3 DNA follows: TGTGCCAGCTATTCAGAAAGGGGTCAGCCCCAGCATTTT. The chain carries TRBV2 and TRBJ1-5, with a possible D match to TRBD1 (5 bases). The CDR3 is 13 amino acids. V lost 8 bases, J lost 6 bases, and 14 bases lay in between. Germline CDR1 is SNHLY and CDR2 is FYNNEI. Combining the CDR3 with reference TRBV2 and TRBJ1-5 gives the whole variable domain EPEVTQTPSHQVTQMGQEVILRCVPISNHLYFYWYRQILGQKVEFLVSFYNNEISEKSEIFDDQFSVERPDGSNFTLKIRSTKLEDSAMYFCASYSERGQPQHFGDGTRLSIL.

This chain links TRBV4-1 with TRBJ2-7, with 10 bases that match TRBD2. The CDR3 loop spans 15 amino acids. Germline V gene data show CDR1 as MGHRA and CDR2 as YSYEKL. With 8 bases clipped from V and 1 base from J, the junction kept 8 bases outside the gene matches. CDR3 loop: CASASGGALSYEQYF. CDR3 in DNA: TGCGCCAGCGCCAGCGGGGGGGCCCTGTCCTACGAGCAGTACTTC.

This clonotype was detected ten times or more. The J gene is TRBJ2-7, the V gene TRBV4-2; the D is unclear. Trimming removed 0 bases at V and 2 bases at J, with 14 bases between. The CDR3 totals 16 residues. Germline V lookup: CDR1 LGHNA, CDR2 YNFKEQ. This CDR3 is CASSQDLQSRTYEQYF. DNA for the CDR3: TGTGCCAGCAGCCAAGATCTTCAGTCTAGGACCTACGAGCAGTACTTC.

This clonotype showed up many times. The J gene is TRBJ2-3, the V gene TRBV4-3; a possible D gene is TRBD2 (7 bases). CDR3 length: 16 amino acids. CDR1 and CDR2 from the germline V gene are LGHNA and YSLEER. V was clipped by 4 bases and J by 0 bases, with 14 bases between them. In nucleotides, the CDR3 is TGCGCCAGCAGCCTGGGGGGGGCCGCTAGCACAGATACGCAGTATTTT. Translation: CASSLGGAASTDTQYF.

This clonotype was detected ten times or more. The gene calls are TRBV5-1 and TRBJ1-1; possible D gene TRBD1, 5 bases. Germline-derived CDR1 and CDR2 are SGHRS and YFSETQ. The CDR3 length is 15 residues. V was clipped by 4 bases and J by 6 bases, with 19 bases between them. CDR3 DNA sequence: TGCGCCAGCAGCGAACCGGGGGGGGTACGGGCTGAAGCTTTCTTT. Translating it yields CASSEPGGVRAEAFF.

This chain connects TRBV10-1 to TRBJ2-7; tentatively, D is TRBD1 (6 bases). CDR3 length: 13 amino acids. V was trimmed by 5 bases and J by 1 base, leaving 9 bases between them. CDR1 and CDR2 from the germline V gene are WNHNN and SYGVQD (reference sequence). DNA for the CDR3: TGCGCCAGCAGTTGGACAGATTCCTACGAGCAGTACGTC. Protein product: CASSWTDSYEQYV.

This clonotype was seen more than once but under ten times. V usage is TRBV28 and J usage is TRBJ1-5; possible D gene TRBD1, 5 bases. Looked up from germline, CDR1 is MDHEN and CDR2 is SYDVKM. The CDR3 extends over 13 amino acids. With 7 bases removed from V and 2 bases from J, the gap between germline ends came to 9 bases. CDR3 loop: CASNRYGNQPQHF. In DNA form, the CDR3 reads TGTGCCAGCAACAGGTACGGCAATCAGCCCCAGCATTTT.

This clonotype was seen at least ten times. The CDR3 DNA reads as TGTGCCAGCAGCTCGACAGCGAACACTGAAGCTTTCTTT. Residues: CASSSTANTEAFF. The V and J genes are TRBV5-4 and TRBJ1-1; D perhaps matches TRBD1 (5 bases). V lost 3 bases and J 1 base, leaving 7 bases between the germline ends. The germline gives CDR1 SGHNT, CDR2 YYREEE (reference sequence). The CDR3 has 13 residues.

The J gene is TRBJ2-3, the V gene TRBV24-1; 11 bases fit TRBD2. V lost 9 bases and J lost 7; bases outside the gene matches: 11. The CDR3 is 15 residues long. Germline CDR1 KGHDR, CDR2 SFDVKD. CDR3 DNA sequence: TGTGCCACCTCCGCGACTAGCGGGGAGACCTATACGCAGTATTTT. Its translation is CATSATSGETYTQYF.

This clonotype showed up many times. The chain recombines TRBV4-3 with TRBJ2-7, with a weak D call TRBD1 (6 bases). Germline V gene lookup returns CDR1 LGHNA and CDR2 YSLEER. This CDR3 region has 13 residues. Trimming removed 4 bases from V and 10 bases from J, with 17 bases in between. In DNA form, the CDR3 reads TGCGCCAGCAGCCTTGAACAGGGAGATAAACAGTACTTC. Translated, it gives CASSLEQGDKQYF.

This chain connects TRBV5-1 to TRBJ2-1; perhaps TRBD2 as D (6 bases). CDR1 is SGHRS and CDR2 is YFSETQ in the germline V gene. The CDR3 is 13 amino acids. The germline V and J ends were trimmed by 4 bases and 9 bases, with 14 bases remaining between them. The CDR3 nucleotides are TGCGCCAGCAGCGATCATCTGGGGGGTGAGCAGTTCTTC. It yields the protein CASSDHLGGEQFF.

This clonotype was detected ten times or more. The chain combines TRBV29-1 with TRBJ1-2; unclear D gene. Germline CDR1 is SQVTM and CDR2 is ANQGSEA. CDR3 length: 11 amino acids. The germline V and J ends were trimmed by 2 bases and 4 bases, with 5 bases remaining between them. The CDR3 nucleotides are TGCAGCGTTGAACTAGGCTATGGCTACACCTTC. The encoded protein is CSVELGYGYTF.

This clonotype has a count of ten or more. The chain recombines TRBV19 with TRBJ2-1, with D uncertain. Per germline, CDR1 LNHDA and CDR2 SQIVND (reference sequence). This CDR3 has 14 residues. V gave up 6 bases and J gave up 8 bases, with 17 bases separating them. The CDR3 DNA reads TGTGCCAGTAGCCCCATCGAGGCTGGGGATGAGCAGTTCTTC. Protein sequence: CASSPIEAGDEQFF.

This clonotype was detected a few times. This chain uses TRBV6-5 with TRBJ2-6, with a tentative D call TRBD2 (6 bases). V was shortened by 2 bases and J by 2 bases, with 7 bases between the two germline ends. The CDR3 totals 15 residues. Looked up from germline, CDR1 is MNHEY and CDR2 is SVGAGI. Here the CDR3 reads CASSYGGAGANVLTF. Written as DNA, the CDR3 is TGTGCCAGCAGTTACGGCGGGGCTGGGGCCAACGTCCTGACTTTC.

The chain recombines TRBV15 with TRBJ1-5; D is ambiguous. The V gene's germline CDR1 is LNHNV and CDR2 YYDKDF (reference sequence). V lost 1 base and J 6 bases, leaving 13 bases between the germline ends. The CDR3 has 15 residues. The chain's CDR3 is CATSRVRGLAQPQHF. The CDR3 bases are TGTGCCACCAGCAGAGTTCGGGGATTGGCTCAGCCCCAGCATTTT.

The rearrangement uses TRBV5-4 and TRBJ2-2, with D possibly TRBD1 on 6 matching bases. This CDR3 region has 17 residues. Looked up from germline, CDR1 is SGHNT and CDR2 is YYREEE (reference sequence). Trimming removed 4 bases at V and 1 base at J, with 17 bases between. The CDR3: CASSGGGRLQNTGELFF. The CDR3 nucleotides are TGTGCCAGCAGCGGGGGCGGTCGTCTACAGAACACCGGGGAGCTGTTTTTT.

This rearrangement joins TRBV3-1 to TRBJ1-1; D might be TRBD1 (5 bases). In germline, CDR1 is LGHDT, CDR2 YNNKEL (reference sequence). V was clipped by 3 bases and J by 10 bases, with 12 bases between them. This CDR3 has 12 residues. The CDR3 spells CASSHSDRLAFF. CDR3 nucleotides: TGTGCCAGCAGCCACTCTGACAGACTAGCTTTCTTT.